This TCR beta chain was obtained from a study of beta chain features in type 1 diabetes. This clone was observed at least ten times. The antigen is undetermined. The study reverse transcribed the entire isolated RNA, so it sequenced expressed TCRB transcripts. Produced via immunoSEQ multiplex PCR; TCRdb's table is partial and in-frame only. The data hold 600,000 or so clones, with around 12% observed a single time. The study, taken as a whole, reports: For Type 1 diabetes patients, all four CD4+ subsets carried TCRB CDR3s that were moderately but significantly shorter. Shorter templates might be favored by PCR, equally in patients and controls.

This CDR3 contains 16 residues. Looked up from germline, CDR1 is SEHNR and CDR2 is FQNEAQ (reference sequence). The ends were cut back, 3 bases at V and 1 base at J, with 15 bases in the middle. The receptor comes from a man younger than 40 with type 1 diabetes. The sequencing input was naive CD4+ T cells from blood. The V and J genes are TRBV7-9 and TRBJ1-1; no reliable D call. CDR3 protein: CASSFGEARGNTEAFF. CDR3 DNA: TGTGCCAGCAGCTTCGGTGAGGCGCGAGGGAACACTGAAGCTTTCTTT.